The entry below describes one T cell receptor beta chain. This clone was picked up a small number of times. What antigen it recognizes has not been identified. No quality values exist for individual bases; no much larger clone is one base distant. A distance of 11 bases separates the germline ends of V and J, which lose 6 bases and 3 bases respectively. The germline V gene encodes CDR1 SGHAT and CDR2 FQNNGV. Its CDR3 holds 13 amino acids, cysteine through phenylalanine. The kept DNA is CDR3 alone, 39 bases in frame from the first base. To identify antigen-specific CD4+ T cell clonotypes by their expansion, the ViraFEST assay first stimulated PBMC with viral peptide pools and then applied TCR sequencing. After less than 13 days of culture, CD4+ T cells were isolated with the EasySep CD4+ T cell isolation kit. The absence of prior SARS-CoV-2 infection in healthy vaccine recipients was confirmed by negative nucleocapsid antibodies before and after vaccination. Each well held fewer than 2.5 million PBMC cultured in IMDM containing around 5% human AB serum, roughly 10 IU/ml IL-2 and gentamicin, along with roughly 10 ug/ml peptides. On days 3 and 7, half of the culture medium was replaced with fresh IL-2-containing medium. Unless otherwise noted, each peptide stimulation condition was cultured in triplicate wells. PBMC were separated from whole blood using Ficoll-Paque Plus gradient centrifugation and were then either cryopreserved at -140C or used fresh. Overlapping peptide pools spanned the spike proteins of SARS-CoV-2 and the common cold coronaviruses HCoV-NL63, HCoV-OC43 and HCoV-229E. Genomic DNA was extracted from cultured CD4+ T cells with the QIAamp micro DNA kit.

This sample stems from a study of vaccination effects on CD4 cells after COVID-19 (dated by TCRdb to between 2021 and 2024). Describing the broader study: Each participant received two doses of an mRNA SARS-CoV-2 vaccine, either BNT162b2 or mRNA-1273. The study compared SARS-CoV-2 spike-specific CD4+ TCR repertoires before and after mRNA vaccination in COVID-19 convalescent patients and infection-naive vaccine recipients. Altogether, 10 COVID-19 convalescent patients and several SARS-CoV-2-naive healthy vaccine recipients made up the full study. In the study, cultures from other donors were sequenced using the Oncomine TCR Beta short-read assay on an Illumina iSeq 100. Study-level results and caveats: Only a small number of convalescent patients were included, and no early post-infection timepoints were available, which limited the study. Clones induced by infection and clones induced by vaccination both contracted markedly at late timepoints after vaccination, which fits with T cell responses waning over time. Among healthy vaccine recipients, nearly all vaccine-induced clones were SARS-CoV-2 mono-reactive, and just 1 of 255 was cross-reactive with common cold coronaviruses.

The library relied on the immunoSEQ multiplex PCR assay. TCR beta CDR3 sequencing was performed on DNA from the cultured, isolated CD4+ T cells. The paper's data handling went like this. Non-productive TCR sequences were removed, reads were trimmed to the CDR3 region, and CDR3s of at least 7 amino acids were retained. Antigen-specific clonotypes were identified using the MANAFEST web app by comparison of expansion in peptide wells against reference cultures. Positive clones required FDR<0.05 expansion versus reference and all other wells, odds ratio above 5, and frequency above 0.1% in two replicate wells. A clonotype was defined as cross-reactive if the clonotype was significantly expanded both in SARS-CoV-2 spike wells and in at least one common cold coronavirus spike condition. Using the stringdist R package, CDR3 similarity was measured by Levenshtein distance, and unrooted trees were constructed with ape in R 3.6.1. Sourced from immuneACCESS, this table was stored by TCRdb with only in-frame sequences that have V and J called. A share of the clones is absent; for the studies checked, an unresolved V gene accounts for under half, and the remainder has no known explanation. From that table come the V and J calls and clone size; the DNA was used to work out D and trimming. The sample yields tens of thousands of clones; about four fifths were counted once. The top ten constitute over 2% of the sample.

Material: CD4+ T cells from PBMCs cultured with HCoV-229E spike peptides, obtained before COVID-19 vaccination. The cell subset or site tag for this specimen amounts to: HCoV-229E spike overlapping peptide pool stimulation. The chain employs TRBV11-2 and TRBJ1-1; possibly the D gene is TRBD1, per 5 matching bases. This clonotype was obtained from a human donor who received a COVID-19 vaccine. The CDR3 loop reads CASSLTVDTEAFF. The sequenced DNA is TGTGCCAGCAGTTTGACAGTAGACACTGAAGCTTTCTTT. With all but the CDR3 taken from the reference TRBV11-2 and TRBJ1-1 genes, the full variable domain is: EAGVAQSPRYKIIEKRQSVAFWCNPISGHATLYWYQQILGQGPKLLIQFQNNGVVDDSQLPKDRFSAERLKGVDSTLKIQPAKLEDSAVYLCASSLTVDTEAFFGQGTRLTVV.